This T cell receptor beta chain comes out of a study of T-cell reconstitution after alpha-beta-depleted transplantation in children. As it was prepared, the TCRbeta library received unique molecular identifiers. TCRdb re-derived calls from the PCR reads in MiXCR, one entry per CDR3 protein. The sample consists of about 980,000 distinct CDR3 sequences, about 29% of them appearing once. Germline lookup yields CDR1 SGHRS and CDR2 YFSETQ. This CDR3 has 15 amino acids. V lost 4 bases and J lost 4; bases outside the gene matches: 9. The genes are TRBV5-1 and TRBJ2-7, with TRBD1 identical over 9 bases. This receptor was obtained from a boy younger than two who had a stem cell transplant for SCID, so the T cells may come from the graft donor. The sample in question was PBMCs, mostly from graft donor cells, obtained 360 days after TCRalphabeta/CD19-depleted stem cell transplant. CDR3 protein: CASSSRDRDWYEQYF. The CDR3 DNA follows: TGCGCCAGCAGCAGCCGGGACAGGGATTGGTACGAGCAGTACTTC.